The clone carrying this T cell receptor beta chain was observed at least ten times. The sample belongs to a study of human T cells and chemical hapten exposure. The library put unique molecular identifiers onto individual cDNA molecules. TCRdb re-derived calls from the RACE reads in MiXCR, one entry per CDR3 protein. The sample includes 280,000 or so distinct CDR3 sequences, about 7.7% of them seen just once. The time point denotes: pre-sensitization, week 0. The sample's treatment: therapeutic diphenylcyclopropenone sensitization with weekly scalp DPC. The clonotype comes from a man between 18 and 35 years old with alopecia areata. Some clones in this sample may be carry-over from other donors' samples. Sequenced material: whole blood, taken in connection with sensitization to the hapten diphenylcyclopropenone (DPC).

The CDR3 loop is CASSQLSAGANSPLHF. As DNA, the CDR3 is TGCGCCAGCAGCCAACTATCGGCAGGGGCAAATTCACCCCTCCACTTT. This chain connects TRBV4-3 to TRBJ1-6; tentative D call: TRBD1 (6 bases). Looked up from germline, CDR1 is LGHNA and CDR2 is YSLEER. The CDR3 loop spans 16 amino acids. The V end was cut by 2 bases, the J end by 7 bases, with 15 bases between.